Reported below is one T cell receptor beta chain. The source of the sample is a study of blood T cell repertoires in COVID-19. The CDR3 is 17 amino acids. Germline V lookup: CDR1 SGHRS, CDR2 YFSETQ. The trim removed 5 bases at V and 1 base at J, leaving 8 bases unmatched. TCRdb's table, derived via immunoSEQ multiplex PCR, lists solely in-frame clones and lacks some. Of over 150,000 clones detected, under 90% appear once; the ten largest clones hold 8% to 11%. The chain joins TRBV5-1 to TRBJ2-3; 12 bases fit TRBD1. What was sequenced was peripheral blood. The source of this sequence is a woman at least 80 years old with active or convalescent COVID-19. The CDR3 loop reads CASSNRDRGQRTDTQYF. The CDR3 DNA reads TGCGCCAGCAGTAACCGGGACAGGGGGCAACGCACAGATACGCAGTATTTT.